Presented here are 4 T cell receptor beta chains from one specimen sequenced in a study of Graves' ophthalmopathy and Graves' hyperthyroidism. RNA transcripts yielded amplified TCR beta CDR3 regions. The authors performed first-round RT-PCR with HTBI primers and then a second-round multiplex PCR. TCRdb re-called the multiplex PCR reads with MiXCR, one entry per CDR3 protein. The profile covers about 480,000 distinct CDR3 sequences, with around 14% appearing a single time and 8% to 10% taken by the ten largest. Sequences were obtained from blood. These receptors were taken from a woman aged 25-40 years with Graves' ophthalmopathy.

This clonotype was detected many times. This chain uses TRBV7-3 with TRBJ1-1; TRBD1 is a possible D gene (5 bases). V was shortened by 0 bases and J by 1 base, with 9 bases between the two germline ends. Germline lookup yields CDR1 SGHTA and CDR2 FQGTGA. The CDR3 has 15 residues. The CDR3 is CASSLTRDWNTEAFF. The DNA of the CDR3 is TGTGCCAGCAGCTTAACGCGGGACTGGAACACTGAAGCTTTCTTT.

In its sample, this clonotype was seen many times. V gene TRBV9 combines with J gene TRBJ2-7; D is possibly TRBD2 (6 bases). The CDR3 runs to 14 residues. Germline CDR1 is SGDLS and CDR2 is YYNGEE. V was clipped by 0 bases and J by 4 bases, with 11 bases between them. The CDR3 is CASSVGGGRYEQYF. CDR3 bases: TGTGCCAGCAGCGTAGGTGGAGGGAGGTACGAGCAGTACTTC.

Ten or more counts support this clonotype. CDR3 region: CASQRHLNTEAFF. DNA of the CDR3: TGTGCCAGCCAGAGACACTTGAACACTGAAGCTTTCTTT. The chain recombines TRBV6-6 with TRBJ1-1; D call uncertain. Germline CDR1 is MNHNY and CDR2 is SVGAGI (reference sequence). With 8 bases removed from V and 0 bases from J, the gap between germline ends came to 10 bases. The CDR3 loop spans 13 amino acids.

This clonotype was seen many times. V gene TRBV5-1 combines with J gene TRBJ2-2; D might be TRBD1 (5 bases). Germline V CDR1 and CDR2: SGHRS, YFSETQ. CDR3 length: 12 residues. V was shortened by 5 bases and J by 6 bases, with 8 bases between the two germline ends. The CDR3 sequence: CASRRQSGELFF. Here the CDR3 DNA reads TGCGCCAGCAGGAGACAGTCCGGGGAGCTGTTTTTT.